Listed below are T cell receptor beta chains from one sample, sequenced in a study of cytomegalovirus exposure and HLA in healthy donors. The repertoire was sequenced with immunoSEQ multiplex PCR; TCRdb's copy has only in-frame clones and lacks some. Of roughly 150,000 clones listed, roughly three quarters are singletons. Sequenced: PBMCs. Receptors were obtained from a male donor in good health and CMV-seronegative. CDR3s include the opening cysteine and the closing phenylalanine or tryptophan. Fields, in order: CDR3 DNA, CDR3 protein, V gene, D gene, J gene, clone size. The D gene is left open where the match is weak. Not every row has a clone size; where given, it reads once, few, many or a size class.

CDR3 DNA: TGTGCCAGCAGCCAAGTGATGGCAACCGATGACTTC
CDR3 protein: CASSQVMATDDF
V gene: TRBV14
D gene: NA
J gene: TRBJ1-2
clone size: NA

CDR3 DNA: TGTGCCAGCTCACCAAAGAGCGTTGGAGATACGCAGTATTTT
CDR3 protein: CASSPKSVGDTQYF
V gene: TRBV18
D gene: NA
J gene: TRBJ2-3
clone size: NA

CDR3 DNA: TGTGCCAGTTCCCCCATGGAGAGTTCACCCCTCCACTTT
CDR3 protein: CASSPMESSPLHF
V gene: TRBV19
D gene: NA
J gene: TRBJ1-6
clone size: NA

CDR3 DNA: TGTGCCAGCAGCTTAGGACGAGGGCTAGCGGGGGCCGCCTCCTACGAGCAGTACTTC
CDR3 protein: CASSLGRGLAGAASYEQYF
V gene: TRBV11-2
D gene: TRBD2
J gene: TRBJ2-7
clone size: NA

CDR3 DNA: TGTGCCAGCAACCCGACAGTACGCACAGATACGCAGTATTTT
CDR3 protein: CASNPTVRTDTQYF
V gene: TRBV14
D gene: NA
J gene: TRBJ2-3
clone size: few

CDR3 DNA: TGTGCCAGCAGCGCGGGACGGCGAAGCACAGATACGCAGTATTTT
CDR3 protein: CASSAGRRSTDTQYF
V gene: TRBV5-6
D gene: NA
J gene: TRBJ2-3
clone size: few

CDR3 DNA: TGTGCCAGCAGCACTTCGACACCCGGAATGTCACCCCTCCACTTT
CDR3 protein: CASSTSTPGMSPLHF
V gene: TRBV5-4
D gene: NA
J gene: TRBJ1-6
clone size: NA

CDR3 DNA: TGTGCCAGCAGAAGAGGACAGGGCAACTACGAGCAGTACTTC
CDR3 protein: CASRRGQGNYEQYF
V gene: TRBV28
D gene: TRBD1
J gene: TRBJ2-7
clone size: NA

CDR3 DNA: TGTGCCAGTAGTACAGGGCACGAGCAGTACTTC
CDR3 protein: CASSTGHEQYF
V gene: TRBV19
D gene: NA
J gene: TRBJ2-7
clone size: NA

CDR3 DNA: TGTGCCAGCAGCGGAACTAGCGGGAGACCCACCGCGGATACGCAGTATTTT
CDR3 protein: CASSGTSGRPTADTQYF
V gene: TRBV27
D gene: TRBD2
J gene: TRBJ2-3
clone size: NA

CDR3 DNA: TGTGCCAGCAGCTTGGCGGCCGGGGGGTACACCGGGGAGCTGTTTTTT
CDR3 protein: CASSLAAGGYTGELFF
V gene: TRBV5-6
D gene: TRBD2
J gene: TRBJ2-2
clone size: once

CDR3 DNA: TGTGCCAGCAGTTTAAGCTATCAGCCCCAGCATTTT
CDR3 protein: CASSLSYQPQHF
V gene: TRBV28
D gene: NA
J gene: TRBJ1-5
clone size: NA

CDR3 DNA: TGTGCCAGCAGTTGGTCGGGAGGGCCAGAGCAGTACTTC
CDR3 protein: CASSWSGGPEQYF
V gene: TRBV6-5
D gene: TRBD2
J gene: TRBJ2-7
clone size: NA

CDR3 DNA: TGTGCCAGCAGTTTAAGCCCACAGGGGCTCGATGGCTACACCTTC
CDR3 protein: CASSLSPQGLDGYTF
V gene: TRBV27
D gene: TRBD1
J gene: TRBJ1-2
clone size: NA

CDR3 DNA: TGTGCCAGCTCACAGGAACAGGGGATAAGGGAAAAACTGTTTTTT
CDR3 protein: CASSQEQGIREKLFF
V gene: TRBV18
D gene: TRBD1
J gene: TRBJ1-4
clone size: once

CDR3 DNA: TGCGCCAGCAGCCCCAACTTTGGGACAACGAACACTGAAGCTTTCTTT
CDR3 protein: CASSPNFGTTNTEAFF
V gene: TRBV5-1
D gene: NA
J gene: TRBJ1-1
clone size: NA

CDR3 DNA: TGTGCCAGCACGAGGGACAGCAGCACAGATACGCAGTATTTT
CDR3 protein: CASTRDSSTDTQYF
V gene: TRBV2
D gene: TRBD1
J gene: TRBJ2-3
clone size: NA

CDR3 DNA: TGTGCCAGCAGTTATGCGGGGACAGTATTTTACGAGCAGTACTTC
CDR3 protein: CASSYAGTVFYEQYF
V gene: TRBV27
D gene: NA
J gene: TRBJ2-7
clone size: NA

CDR3 DNA: TGCGCCAGCAGCTCGGGGGGTCAGAAGGAGACCCAGTACTTC
CDR3 protein: CASSSGGQKETQYF
V gene: TRBV5-1
D gene: TRBD2
J gene: TRBJ2-5
clone size: NA

CDR3 DNA: TGCGCCAGCAGCTTGAGCCCAGGGCAGAACACTGAAGCTTTCTTT
CDR3 protein: CASSLSPGQNTEAFF
V gene: TRBV5-1
D gene: NA
J gene: TRBJ1-1
clone size: NA

CDR3 DNA: TGTGCCAGCAGAAAGGGCAGGGGGCAATTTGGGAATCAGCCCCAGCATTTT
CDR3 protein: CASRKGRGQFGNQPQHF
V gene: TRBV28
D gene: TRBD1
J gene: TRBJ1-5
clone size: NA

CDR3 DNA: TGCGCCAGCAGCCACCAGACAGGGAACACCGGGGAGCTGTTTTTT
CDR3 protein: CASSHQTGNTGELFF
V gene: TRBV4-3
D gene: NA
J gene: TRBJ2-2
clone size: NA

CDR3 DNA: TGTGCCAGCAGTTTCCCCCTAGGAGGGGCTCAGCCCCAGCATTTT
CDR3 protein: CASSFPLGGAQPQHF
V gene: TRBV28
D gene: NA
J gene: TRBJ1-5
clone size: NA

CDR3 DNA: TGCGCCAGCACTGGGTGGTTCCAGGGGGACCCCTACGAGCAGTACTTC
CDR3 protein: CASTGWFQGDPYEQYF
V gene: TRBV10-2
D gene: TRBD1
J gene: TRBJ2-7
clone size: NA

CDR3 DNA: TGCAGCGTTGAAAGGCGGGAGGGGAGCTCCTACAATGAGCAGTTCTTC
CDR3 protein: CSVERREGSSYNEQFF
V gene: TRBV29-1
D gene: TRBD2
J gene: TRBJ2-1
clone size: NA

CDR3 DNA: TGTGCCAGCACTAGGGACAGGGGAGAGACAGATACGCAGTATTTT
CDR3 protein: CASTRDRGETDTQYF
V gene: TRBV2
D gene: TRBD1
J gene: TRBJ2-3
clone size: once

CDR3 DNA: TGTGCCACCGTAGACAGGGGCACAGATACGCAGTATTTT
CDR3 protein: CATVDRGTDTQYF
V gene: TRBV10-3
D gene: TRBD1
J gene: TRBJ2-3
clone size: NA

CDR3 DNA: TGTGCCAGTAGCCGAAGCCGGGACAGGGGGACCTACGAGCAGTACTTC
CDR3 protein: CASSRSRDRGTYEQYF
V gene: TRBV19
D gene: TRBD1
J gene: TRBJ2-7
clone size: NA

CDR3 DNA: TGCAGCGGGGGACAGGGTACCGGGGAGCTGTTTTTT
CDR3 protein: CSGGQGTGELFF
V gene: TRBV29-1
D gene: TRBD1
J gene: TRBJ2-2
clone size: NA

CDR3 DNA: TGCGCCAGCAGCTTGGAGGCTCAGGGGGAGACCCAGTACTTC
CDR3 protein: CASSLEAQGETQYF
V gene: TRBV5-1
D gene: NA
J gene: TRBJ2-5
clone size: few

CDR3 DNA: TGTGCCTGGAGTGTTTGGACGGCGGGGGGTCCTGAAGCTTTCTTT
CDR3 protein: CAWSVWTAGGPEAFF
V gene: TRBV30
D gene: NA
J gene: TRBJ1-1
clone size: NA

CDR3 DNA: TGTGCCAGCAGCTCGTCCCAACCAGGGGGTGGTCAGCCCCAGCATTTT
CDR3 protein: CASSSSQPGGGQPQHF
V gene: TRBV13
D gene: TRBD1
J gene: TRBJ1-5
clone size: NA

CDR3 DNA: TGTGCCAGCAGCACCCGACAGGGTGGGGAGACCCAGTACTTC
CDR3 protein: CASSTRQGGETQYF
V gene: TRBV5-4
D gene: TRBD1
J gene: TRBJ2-5
clone size: few

CDR3 DNA: TGTGCCAGCAGCTGGGGACAGGGGGACACTGAAGCTTTCTTT
CDR3 protein: CASSWGQGDTEAFF
V gene: TRBV5-4
D gene: TRBD1
J gene: TRBJ1-1
clone size: NA

CDR3 DNA: TGTGCCAGTAGTAATCAGGGCTCCTACAATGAGCAGTTCTTC
CDR3 protein: CASSNQGSYNEQFF
V gene: TRBV19
D gene: NA
J gene: TRBJ2-1
clone size: NA

CDR3 DNA: TGTGCCAGCAGTTTAAAGAGCTCTGGAAACACCATATATTTT
CDR3 protein: CASSLKSSGNTIYF
V gene: TRBV28
D gene: NA
J gene: TRBJ1-3
clone size: once

CDR3 DNA: TGTGCCAGCAGACGTGCTAGCGGCCAAGAGACCCAGTACTTC
CDR3 protein: CASRRASGQETQYF
V gene: TRBV28
D gene: TRBD2
J gene: TRBJ2-5
clone size: NA

CDR3 DNA: TGTGCCAGCAGACAGGGGACACTCACTGAAGCTTTCTTT
CDR3 protein: CASRQGTLTEAFF
V gene: TRBV2
D gene: TRBD1
J gene: TRBJ1-1
clone size: NA

CDR3 DNA: TGCGCCAGCAGCCGAGACCCCCCGACAGGCGCTAACTATGGCTACACCTTC
CDR3 protein: CASSRDPPTGANYGYTF
V gene: TRBV4-3
D gene: NA
J gene: TRBJ1-2
clone size: once

CDR3 DNA: TGTGCCAGCAGCCCGGGGGGGTTGGAGGAGACCCAGTACTTC
CDR3 protein: CASSPGGLEETQYF
V gene: TRBV5-6
D gene: TRBD2
J gene: TRBJ2-5
clone size: NA

CDR3 DNA: TGTGCCAGCACCCACGGGAACTATGGCTACACCTTC
CDR3 protein: CASTHGNYGYTF
V gene: TRBV6-5
D gene: NA
J gene: TRBJ1-2
clone size: NA

CDR3 DNA: TGTGCCAGCAGCGTAGATGGCAGTTCCACAGATACGCAGTATTTT
CDR3 protein: CASSVDGSSTDTQYF
V gene: TRBV9
D gene: NA
J gene: TRBJ2-3
clone size: NA

CDR3 DNA: TGTGCCAGCAGTTCCCCCCGGGACAGGGGCGAACAGCCCCAGCATTTT
CDR3 protein: CASSSPRDRGEQPQHF
V gene: TRBV28
D gene: TRBD1
J gene: TRBJ1-5
clone size: few

CDR3 DNA: TGTGCCAGCAGTTTCCGAGGGGGCCGGAGGACAACTAATGAAAAACTGTTTTTT
CDR3 protein: CASSFRGGRRTTNEKLFF
V gene: TRBV27
D gene: TRBD1
J gene: TRBJ1-4
clone size: NA

CDR3 DNA: TGTGCCAGCAGCTCTTGGACAGGGGGTGAGCAGTTCTTC
CDR3 protein: CASSSWTGGEQFF
V gene: TRBV11-3
D gene: TRBD1
J gene: TRBJ2-1
clone size: NA

CDR3 DNA: TGTGCCAGCTCATTCGACAGGGAGAACTATGGCTACACCTTC
CDR3 protein: CASSFDRENYGYTF
V gene: TRBV18
D gene: TRBD1
J gene: TRBJ1-2
clone size: NA